Listed here are 23 T cell receptor beta chains from one sample, sequenced in a study of blood T cell repertoires in COVID-19. Repertoires were generated with immunoSEQ multiplex PCR, while TCRdb's copy carries only in-frame clones and drops some. Of roughly 290,000 clones listed, 75% to 90% are singletons. The sequenced sample consisted of PBMCs or T cells enriched from blood (not recorded which). These receptors originate from a woman between 40 and 55 years old who had recovered from COVID-19.

The chain is built from TRBV5-8 and TRBJ1-4; D uncertain. Trimming cost V 4 bases and J 2 bases, with 12 bases left between them. The CDR3 extends over 15 amino acids. Germline assignment: CDR1 SGHTS and CDR2 YDEGEE. The CDR3 DNA reads as TGTGCCAGCAGCCACCAGACAAATACTAATGAAAAACTGTTTTTT. It translates to CASSHQTNTNEKLFF.

This chain uses TRBV11-2 with TRBJ1-4, with D uncertain. The CDR3 is 12 amino acids. V lost 5 bases, J lost 8 bases, and 9 bases lay in between. Germline CDR1 is SGHAT and CDR2 is FQNNGV. CDR3 in DNA: TGTGCCAGCAGCCCTAGGAGGGAAAAACTGTTTTTT. Its protein product is CASSPRREKLFF. Full variable domain (remainder filled in from reference TRBV11-2 and TRBJ1-4): EAGVAQSPRYKIIEKRQSVAFWCNPISGHATLYWYQQILGQGPKLLIQFQNNGVVDDSQLPKDRFSAERLKGVDSTLKIQPAKLEDSAVYLCASSPRREKLFFGSGTQLSVL.

The gene calls are TRBV4-1 and TRBJ2-7; perhaps TRBD2 as D (5 bases). The germline V gene encodes CDR1 MGHRA and CDR2 YSYEKL. Trimming took off 1 base at V and 1 base at J, with 11 bases between the two ends. The CDR3 consists of 15 residues. The CDR3 protein is CASSQVAAESYEQYF. The CDR3 DNA follows: TGCGCCAGCAGCCAAGTGGCAGCGGAATCCTACGAGCAGTACTTC.

The genes are TRBV27 and TRBJ2-2; tentatively, D is TRBD1 (6 bases). Germline V gene lookup returns CDR1 MNHEY and CDR2 SMNVEV (reference sequence). V was cut by 6 bases and J by 0 bases, with 14 bases left in between. The length of the CDR3 is 16 residues. CDR3 nucleotide sequence: TGTGCCAGCAGCTCGCCCGGGACATCGAACACCGGGGAGCTGTTTTTT. It translates to CASSSPGTSNTGELFF.

The genes are TRBV5-5 and TRBJ1-1; TRBD1 agrees at 7 bases. J gave up 1 base and V 0 bases, and 6 bases lay outside the gene matches. The germline V gene has CDR1 SGHKS and CDR2 YYEKEE (reference sequence). The length of the CDR3 is 16 residues. CDR3 nucleotides: TGTGCCAGCAGCTTGGGAGGGGGCCCAACGAACACTGAAGCTTTCTTT. This gives the protein CASSLGGGPTNTEAFF.

Only one count was recorded for this clone. The chain joins TRBV11-3 to TRBJ2-5; possible D gene TRBD2, 5 bases. This CDR3 is built from 13 residues. Germline V gene lookup returns CDR1 SGHNT and CDR2 YENEEA. V was cut by 3 bases and J by 2 bases, with 7 bases left in between. In DNA, the CDR3 is TGTGCCAGCAGCTTCGAGGGTCAAGAGACCCAGTACTTC. Its protein product is CASSFEGQETQYF. Full variable domain (rest looked up from reference TRBV11-3 and TRBJ2-5): EAGVVQSPRYKIIEKKQPVAFWCNPISGHNTLYWYLQNLGQGPELLIRYENEEAVDDSQLPKDRFSAERLKGVDSTLKIQPAELGDSAVYLCASSFEGQETQYFGPGTRLLVL.

This sequence joins TRBV7-2 and TRBJ1-1, with D tentatively TRBD1 (5 bases). This CDR3 is 15 amino acids long. Trimming left V 1 base short and J 1 base short, with 10 bases between. Germline V lookup: CDR1 SGHTA, CDR2 FQGNSA. CDR3 nucleotide sequence: TGTGCCAGCAGCTTAGGGACAACAGGGAACACTGAAGCTTTCTTT. Amino acid sequence: CASSLGTTGNTEAFF.

The chain links TRBV18 to TRBJ1-2; unclear D gene. The CDR3 contains 13 residues. The germline CDR1 and CDR2 sequences are KGHSH and LQKENI. Trimming removed 0 bases at V and 10 bases at J, with 12 bases between. The CDR3 bases are TGTGCCAGCTCACCACCGGCGCGGGGTACCTACACCTTC. This translates into CASSPPARGTYTF.

The rearrangement uses TRBV30 and TRBJ2-5, with D possibly TRBD1 on 6 matching bases. V was clipped by 1 base and J by 5 bases, with 11 bases between them. The CDR3 sequence is 13 residues long. Germline V gives CDR1 GTSNPN, CDR2 SVGIG (reference sequence). The CDR3 region is CAWSDRELETQYF. For the CDR3, the DNA is TGTGCCTGGAGTGACAGGGAGTTGGAGACCCAGTACTTC.

This rearrangement joins TRBV10-3 to TRBJ2-1; 8 bases are shared with TRBD1. The CDR3 contains 14 residues. CDR1 ENHRY and CDR2 SYGVKD come from the germline V gene. V gave up 4 bases and J gave up 4 bases; unmatched junction bases: 3. In DNA form, the CDR3 reads TGTGCCATCAGTGTGTGGGACAGGTACAATGAGCAGTTCTTC. Translation: CAISVWDRYNEQFF.

The rearrangement links TRBV2 to TRBJ2-5; TRBD1 might be the D (5 bases). The ends were cut back, 4 bases at V and 1 base at J, with 7 bases in the middle. CDR1 and CDR2 from the germline V gene are SNHLY and FYNNEI. CDR3 length equals 13 residues. For the CDR3, the DNA is TGTGCCAGCAGTGTTGACAGCCAAGAGACCCAGTACTTC. It translates to CASSVDSQETQYF.

The V and J genes are TRBV9 and TRBJ1-3; a weak D match, TRBD1 (5 bases). Trimming pared 0 bases from V and 1 base from J, leaving 8 bases between. Germline V CDR1 and CDR2: SGDLS, YYNGEE. The CDR3 consists of 15 residues. CDR3 in amino acids: CASSVGAGSGNTIYF. For the CDR3, the DNA is TGTGCCAGCAGCGTAGGGGCAGGGTCTGGAAACACCATATATTTT. Full variable domain (outside the CDR3, taken from reference TRBV9 and TRBJ1-3): DSGVTQTPKHLITATGQRVTLRCSPRSGDLSVYWYQQSLDQGLQFLIQYYNGEERAKGNILERFSAQQFPDLHSELNLSSLELGDSALYFCASSVGAGSGNTIYFGEGSWLTVV.

This chain joins TRBV27 and TRBJ2-1; 8 bases match TRBD2. Germline assignment: CDR1 MNHEY and CDR2 SMNVEV (reference sequence). Trimming took 5 bases from V and 0 from J; bases not matched to a gene: 6. The CDR3 is made up of 16 amino acids. The DNA of the CDR3 is TGTGCCAGCAGTCCCGGGGGGGCGGGCTCCTACAATGAGCAGTTCTTC. It yields the protein CASSPGGAGSYNEQFF.

This clone has only one observation. This sequence joins TRBV4-2 and TRBJ1-1; the match to TRBD1 covers 8 bases. Per the germline V gene, CDR1 is LGHNA and CDR2 is YNFKEQ. The CDR3 loop spans 15 amino acids. Losses at the gene ends were 0 bases for V and 4 bases for J; bases not matched to a gene: 4. The CDR3 nucleotides read TGTGCCAGCAGCCAAGACAGGACAGGGAGCACTGAAGCTTTCTTT. Translating gives CASSQDRTGSTEAFF.

The V call is TRBV10-3, the J call TRBJ2-1; D may be TRBD1 (5 bases). The CDR3 is 12 residues long. Trimming removed 5 bases from V and 9 bases from J, with 11 bases in between. Per the germline V gene, CDR1 is ENHRY and CDR2 is SYGVKD. The CDR3 DNA follows: TGTGCCATCAGTTCCCAGGGCGGTGAGCAGTTCTTC. Translation: CAISSQGGEQFF.

The rearrangement joins TRBV2 to TRBJ1-5; D not resolved. V dropped 2 bases and J dropped 5 bases, with 10 bases sitting between them. Germline V gene data show CDR1 as SNHLY and CDR2 as FYNNEI. CDR3 length: 14 amino acids. CDR3: CASSESGSYQPQHF. CDR3 nucleotides: TGTGCCAGCAGTGAATCCGGGAGCTATCAGCCCCAGCATTTT. Based on the CDR3 plus reference TRBV2 and TRBJ1-5, the full variable domain is EPEVTQTPSHQVTQMGQEVILRCVPISNHLYFYWYRQILGQKVEFLVSFYNNEISEKSEIFDDQFSVERPDGSNFTLKIRSTKLEDSAMYFCASSESGSYQPQHFGDGTRLSIL.

This chain connects TRBV2 to TRBJ1-2; no clear D gene. The ends were cut back, 5 bases at V and 0 bases at J, with 7 bases in the middle. In germline, CDR1 is SNHLY, CDR2 FYNNEI. CDR3 size: 13 residues. The CDR3 protein is CASSPTANYGYTF. The CDR3 DNA sequence: TGTGCCAGCAGTCCCACGGCTAACTATGGCTACACCTTC.

The chain couples TRBV27 to TRBJ2-1; 12 nucleotides align to TRBD2. The germline CDR1 and CDR2 sequences are MNHEY and SMNVEV (reference sequence). J was trimmed by 5 bases and V by 5 bases; bases with no gene match: 7. The CDR3 sequence is 16 residues long. DNA for the CDR3: TGTGCCAGCAGTGCACCCCGACTAGCGGGGGACAATGAGCAGTTCTTC. This translates into CASSAPRLAGDNEQFF.

V gene TRBV7-3 combines with J gene TRBJ2-2; 9 bases line up with TRBD2. Germline-derived CDR1 and CDR2 are SGHTA and FQGTGA. V was clipped by 5 bases and J by 7 bases; unmatched bases: 14. The CDR3 has 17 residues. The CDR3: CASSPWSAGGPGGELFF. CDR3 coding DNA: TGTGCCAGCAGCCCTTGGTCGGCGGGAGGGCCGGGCGGGGAGCTGTTTTTT.

This sequence joins TRBV5-1 and TRBJ1-1; TRBD1 agrees at 8 bases. Germline V gives CDR1 SGHRS, CDR2 YFSETQ. The V segment lost 3 bases and the J segment 7 bases; nucleotides outside the gene matches: 8. CDR3 length equals 14 residues. CDR3 region: CASSSISGTGEAFF. The DNA for the CDR3 is TGCGCCAGCAGCTCGATTTCCGGGACAGGTGAAGCTTTCTTT.

This clone was recorded a few times. V usage is TRBV9 and J usage is TRBJ1-4; 8 bases are a match to TRBD1. This CDR3 is 14 amino acids long. CDR1 and CDR2 (germline): SGDLS, YYNGEE. V gave up 0 bases and J gave up 7 bases; unmatched junction bases: 2. The CDR3: CASSVGQGLEKLFF. The CDR3 DNA follows: TGTGCCAGCAGCGTAGGACAGGGGCTTGAAAAACTGTTTTTT.

The sample holds one count of this clone. The rearrangement uses TRBV18 and TRBJ2-2, with TRBD1 matching 7 bases. There are 14 residues in the CDR3. In germline, CDR1 is KGHSH, CDR2 LQKENI. V lost 6 bases, J lost 2 bases, and 3 bases stayed unmatched. The CDR3 DNA sequence: TGTGCCAGCTCCGGGACAGAAAACACCGGGGAGCTGTTTTTT. Translating it yields CASSGTENTGELFF.

CDR3 in DNA: TGTGCCAGCAGCTTAGGACAGGACCTGCGTTTGGACTATGGCTACACCTTC. It specifies CASSLGQDLRLDYGYTF. The genes are TRBV4-2 and TRBJ1-2; 7 bases line up with TRBD1. The CDR3 spans 17 residues. From germline, CDR1 is LGHNA and CDR2 YNFKEQ. The ends lost 5 bases at V and 3 bases at J; junction bases unmatched: 15.